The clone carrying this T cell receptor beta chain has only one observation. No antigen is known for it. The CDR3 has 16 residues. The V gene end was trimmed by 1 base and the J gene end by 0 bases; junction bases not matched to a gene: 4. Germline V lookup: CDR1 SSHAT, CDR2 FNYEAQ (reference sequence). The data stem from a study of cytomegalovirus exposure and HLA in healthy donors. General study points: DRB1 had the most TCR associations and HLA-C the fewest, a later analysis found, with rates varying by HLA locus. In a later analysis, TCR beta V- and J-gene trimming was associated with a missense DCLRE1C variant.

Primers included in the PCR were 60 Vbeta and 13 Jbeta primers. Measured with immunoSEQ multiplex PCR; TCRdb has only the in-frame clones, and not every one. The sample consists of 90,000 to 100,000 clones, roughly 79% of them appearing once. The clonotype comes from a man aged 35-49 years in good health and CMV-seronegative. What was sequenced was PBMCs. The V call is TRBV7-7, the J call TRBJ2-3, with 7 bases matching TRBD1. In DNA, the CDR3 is TGTGCCAGCAGCTTAGGGATGGGACAGAGCACAGATACGCAGTATTTT. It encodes CASSLGMGQSTDTQYF.